These 24 T cell receptor beta chains came from one sample sequenced in a study of cytomegalovirus exposure and HLA in healthy donors (dated by TCRdb to about 2017). The method was the immunoSEQ multiplex PCR assay. A mixture of 60 forward primers for TCR Vbeta segments and 13 reverse primers for TCR Jbeta segments was used in the multiplex PCR. The immuneACCESS repertoire file appears here via TCRdb, limited to in-frame rearrangements. These files lack a portion of the clones; in checked studies, under half of the deficit traces to unresolved V genes, and the cause of the others is not known. Counted in this sample were almost 200,000 clones; more than 75% of them appeared once. About 0.36% of the sample is in the top ten clones. Source material: PBMCs. These receptors originate from a male donor in good health and CMV-seropositive.

This clone was counted once. The rearrangement uses TRBV6-5 and TRBJ2-7; possible D gene TRBD1, 5 bases. The germline V gene has CDR1 MNHEY and CDR2 SVGAGI. CDR3 length: 13 amino acids. V was clipped by 3 bases and J by 2 bases, with 8 bases between them. CDR3 amino acids: CASSYGAPYEQYF. The CDR3 coding sequence is TGTGCCAGCAGTTATGGGGCCCCCTACGAGCAGTACTTC.

J is TRBJ2-7 and V is TRBV4-3, with D perhaps matching TRBD2 (6 bases). V gave up 1 base and J gave up 0 bases, with 10 bases separating them. The CDR3 is 15 amino acids. Germline CDR1 reads LGHNA; CDR2 reads YSLEER. The chain's CDR3 is CASSQGLDASYEQYF. The CDR3 region has the DNA TGCGCCAGCAGCCAAGGACTAGACGCCTCCTACGAGCAGTACTTC.

V is TRBV7-2 and J is TRBJ2-7; 7 bases are a match to TRBD2. The V gene's germline CDR1 is SGHTA and CDR2 FQGNSA. The length of the CDR3 is 13 residues. V lost 3 bases, J lost 5 bases, and 4 bases stayed unmatched. CDR3 loop: CASSLGGFNEQYF. The CDR3 coding sequence is TGTGCCAGCAGCTTGGGAGGGTTCAACGAGCAGTACTTC.

The chain has TRBV5-4 and TRBJ1-1; D is possibly TRBD1 (6 bases). V was shortened by 4 bases and J by 3 bases, with 13 bases between the two germline ends. The CDR3 sequence is 14 residues long. Germline values: CDR1 SGHNT, CDR2 YYREEE (reference sequence). This chain's CDR3 is CASSLQGTHTEAFF. CDR3 bases: TGTGCCAGCAGCCTGCAGGGGACGCACACTGAAGCTTTCTTT.

The chain combines TRBV5-1 with TRBJ2-2; D is perhaps TRBD1 (5 bases). Germline lookup yields CDR1 SGHRS and CDR2 YFSETQ. V was cut by 7 bases and J by 4 bases, with 11 bases left in between. This CDR3 contains 13 residues. The chain's CDR3 is CASQTGVTGELFF. The CDR3 DNA is TGCGCCAGCCAAACAGGCGTCACCGGGGAGCTGTTTTTT. Looking up the rest from reference TRBV5-1 and TRBJ2-2 gives the full variable domain: KAGVTQTPRYLIKTRGQQVTLSCSPISGHRSVSWYQQTPGQGLQFLFEYFSETQRNKGNFPGRFSGRQFSNSRSEMNVSTLELGDSALYLCASQTGVTGELFFGEGSRLTVL.

The gene calls are TRBV28 and TRBJ2-7, with D perhaps matching TRBD2 (6 bases). CDR3 length: 18 amino acids. CDR1 is MDHEN, CDR2 SYDVKM, per germline. With 7 bases removed from V and 2 bases from J, the gap between germline ends came to 27 bases. CDR3 bases: TGTGCCAGCACCGAAGTTACCGGGGGACCCCTCCTCCCCTACGAGCAGTACTTC. Its translation: CASTEVTGGPLLPYEQYF.

This clone was counted a single time. The chain couples TRBV5-1 to TRBJ2-2; 9 positions agree with TRBD1. The CDR3 consists of 15 residues. V was pared by 4 bases and J by 7 bases, with 8 bases of the junction left unmatched. Germline assignment: CDR1 SGHRS and CDR2 YFSETQ. The chain's CDR3 is CASSPGTGRVGELFF. The CDR3, as DNA: TGCGCCAGCAGCCCCGGGACAGGGAGGGTCGGGGAGCTGTTTTTT. Full variable domain (missing parts from reference TRBV5-1 and TRBJ2-2): KAGVTQTPRYLIKTRGQQVTLSCSPISGHRSVSWYQQTPGQGLQFLFEYFSETQRNKGNFPGRFSGRQFSNSRSEMNVSTLELGDSALYLCASSPGTGRVGELFFGEGSRLTVL.

The rearrangement uses TRBV7-9 and TRBJ2-7; TRBD1 is a possible D gene (6 bases). The CDR3 is made up of 14 amino acids. CDR1 and CDR2 from the germline V gene are SEHNR and FQNEAQ (reference sequence). V was trimmed by 3 bases and J by 2 bases, leaving 11 bases between them. The CDR3 DNA reads TGTGCCAGCAGCTTCTTGGACAGTCCCTACGAGCAGTACTTC. It translates to CASSFLDSPYEQYF.

This rearrangement joins TRBV6-1 to TRBJ2-7; D not certain. CDR3 size: 14 residues. Looked up from germline, CDR1 is MNHNS and CDR2 is SASEGT. V lost 3 bases and J lost 2, with 11 bases in between. Written as DNA, the CDR3 is TGTGCCAGCAGTGAGGGTCAGGCGACCTACGAGCAGTACTTC. Translation: CASSEGQATYEQYF.

The table lists this clone with a few counts. The chain links TRBV9 to TRBJ1-5; weak D call: TRBD1 (5 bases). This CDR3 is 14 amino acids long. Germline CDR1 is SGDLS and CDR2 is YYNGEE. V lost 0 bases and J lost 2, with 6 bases in between. The CDR3 nucleotides are TGTGCCAGCAGCGTAGGGGGGGGCAATCAGCCCCAGCATTTT. Translated, it gives CASSVGGGNQPQHF.

This clone has a handful of counts. The chain combines TRBV10-3 with TRBJ1-2; 7 bases align to TRBD1. With V trimmed by 6 bases and J by 2 bases, 3 bases remained unmatched. This CDR3 is built from 13 residues. CDR1 and CDR2 from the germline V gene are ENHRY and SYGVKD. CDR3 bases: TGTGCCATCAGGTTACAGGGGAACTATGGCTACACCTTC. It codes for CAIRLQGNYGYTF.

The chain joins TRBV27 to TRBJ2-1; 15 nucleotides agree with TRBD2. V gave up 6 bases and J gave up 4 bases; unmatched junction bases: 7. This CDR3 spans 17 amino acids. Per the germline V gene, CDR1 is MNHEY and CDR2 is SMNVEV (reference sequence). DNA of the CDR3: TGTGCCAGCAGCCGGACTAGCGGGGGGGCCGGGTACAATGAGCAGTTCTTC. Protein: CASSRTSGGAGYNEQFF.

This sequence joins TRBV4-1 and TRBJ1-5; 8 bases are a match to TRBD1. The length of the CDR3 is 16 residues. Germline CDR1 MGHRA, CDR2 YSYEKL. With 0 bases clipped from V and 7 bases from J, the junction kept 8 bases outside the gene matches. CDR3 sequence: CASSQDRTGLGQPQHF. The CDR3 DNA is TGCGCCAGCAGCCAAGATAGGACAGGGTTGGGGCAGCCCCAGCATTTT.

CDR3 coding DNA: TGTGCCAGTAGTTCACACCAGAACACCGGGGAGCTGTTTTTT. This codes for CASSSHQNTGELFF. The chain carries TRBV19 and TRBJ2-2; D unclear. This CDR3 is built from 14 residues. The germline V and J ends were trimmed by 5 bases and 1 base, with 8 bases remaining between them. Germline CDR1 is LNHDA and CDR2 is SQIVND (reference sequence).

The chain couples TRBV6-1 to TRBJ1-2, with TRBD1 identical over 8 bases. Germline lookup yields CDR1 MNHNS and CDR2 SASEGT. The CDR3 spans 15 residues. The V and J ends lost 4 bases and 2 bases, in that order; junction bases with no gene match: 6. CDR3 protein: CASSVSGGNNYGYTF. CDR3 coding DNA: TGTGCCAGCAGTGTGTCAGGGGGCAACAACTATGGCTACACCTTC.

This rearrangement joins TRBV27 to TRBJ2-1; 11 bases are shared with TRBD1. The germline V gene has CDR1 MNHEY and CDR2 SMNVEV (reference sequence). The CDR3 extends over 14 amino acids. With V trimmed by 0 bases and J by 11 bases, 3 bases remained unmatched. The CDR3 sequence is CASSLSGQGGKQFF. As DNA, the CDR3 is TGTGCCAGCAGTTTATCGGGACAGGGGGGAAAGCAGTTCTTC.

V usage is TRBV5-4 and J usage is TRBJ1-1, with 7 bases identical to TRBD1. In germline, CDR1 is SGHNT, CDR2 YYREEE (reference sequence). This CDR3 contains 15 residues. Trimming cost V 1 base and J 1 base; bases outside gene matches: 4. For the CDR3, the DNA is TGTGCCAGCAGCTTGCCCAGACAGGGGAACACTGAAGCTTTCTTT. The encoded protein is CASSLPRQGNTEAFF.

The chain employs TRBV30 and TRBJ2-1; D is ambiguous. This CDR3 comprises 12 residues. From germline, CDR1 is GTSNPN and CDR2 SVGIG (reference sequence). Trimming cost V 0 bases and J 9 bases, with 9 bases left between them. The CDR3 reads CAWSVGVGEQFF. DNA of the CDR3: TGTGCCTGGAGTGTAGGAGTGGGTGAGCAGTTCTTC.

The count of this clone is one. The rearrangement joins TRBV6-6 to TRBJ2-5; no clear D. Looked up from germline, CDR1 is MNHNY and CDR2 is SVGAGI (reference sequence). Trimming stripped 8 bases from V and 1 base from J, with 8 bases between. This CDR3 is 12 amino acids long. The CDR3 protein is CASARFQETQYF. CDR3 in DNA: TGTGCCAGCGCTCGGTTCCAAGAGACCCAGTACTTC.

The CDR3 DNA reads TGCGCCAGCAGTGAGGATCCCGGGACAAATGGCGGGGAGCTGTTTTTT. This codes for CASSEDPGTNGGELFF. The rearrangement links TRBV10-1 to TRBJ2-2; a possible D gene is TRBD1 (6 bases). Germline V gives CDR1 WNHNN, CDR2 SYGVQD (reference sequence). This CDR3 contains 16 residues. Trimming pared 2 bases from V and 7 bases from J, leaving 17 bases between.

Here the CDR3 DNA reads TGTGCCAGCAGTGACAGAGGCTATGGCTACACCTTC. It codes for CASSDRGYGYTF. This chain joins TRBV6-4 and TRBJ1-2; D is undetermined. In germline, CDR1 is MRHNA, CDR2 SNTAGT. The CDR3 has 12 amino acids. V was cut by 2 bases and J by 4 bases, with 5 bases left in between.

This clone appeared a single time. The chain is built from TRBV7-3 and TRBJ2-3; D may be TRBD2 (6 bases). The CDR3 spans 14 residues. The germline V gene encodes CDR1 SGHTA and CDR2 FQGTGA. V lost 5 bases and J 0 bases, leaving 9 bases between the germline ends. The CDR3 sequence: CASSPGTSTDTQYF. The CDR3 nucleotides read TGTGCCAGCAGCCCCGGGACTAGCACAGATACGCAGTATTTT.

The rearrangement joins TRBV27 to TRBJ2-7; 7 nucleotides agree with TRBD1. The CDR3 runs 14 residues. CDR1 is MNHEY, CDR2 SMNVEV, per germline (reference sequence). J was trimmed by 6 bases and V by 3 bases; bases with no gene match: 8. CDR3 in DNA: TGTGCCAGCAGTTTCGAGGGGGCGCTGGTCGAGCAGTACTTC. Amino acids: CASSFEGALVEQYF.

The chain carries TRBV28 and TRBJ1-2; D ambiguous. The CDR3 totals 13 residues. CDR1 and CDR2 (germline): MDHEN, SYDVKM. Trimming shortened V by 3 bases and J by 4 bases, and 9 bases separated the two germline ends. Here the CDR3 reads CASSFSRAYGYTF. DNA for the CDR3: TGTGCCAGCAGTTTTTCACGAGCCTATGGCTACACCTTC.